The source of this T cell receptor beta chain is a study of T cell responses to AZD1222 COVID-19 vaccine. Study conclusions and caveats: Every sample of the repertoires postdated the peak T cell response. Rises in breadth and depth of Spike-specific TCRs came after two AZD1222 doses. Females outnumbered males among donors, who were mostly white British; clonal diversity was possibly underestimated.

Pooling of second doses given at about 4 or about 12 weeks was done. Sequenced by immunoSEQ multiplex PCR; TCRdb stores in-frame clones only, minus some. The sample contains more than 90,000 clones, about 89% of which appear only once. Germline V gene data show CDR1 as MNHEY and CDR2 as SMNVEV (reference sequence). Trimming took 11 bases from V and 6 from J, leaving 20 bases between them. The CDR3 has 14 residues. A note on this clone: Its target is unknown.

The V and J genes are TRBV27 and TRBJ1-5; D not certain. The sequence came from an adult who received the AZD1222 COVID-19 vaccine. Sequencing used peripheral blood, obtained 28 days after the second AZD1222 dose. The CDR3 DNA is TGTGCCTCCCAGTCCCGTGCAGGTTTTCAGCCCCAGCATTTT. Its translation: CASQSRAGFQPQHF.